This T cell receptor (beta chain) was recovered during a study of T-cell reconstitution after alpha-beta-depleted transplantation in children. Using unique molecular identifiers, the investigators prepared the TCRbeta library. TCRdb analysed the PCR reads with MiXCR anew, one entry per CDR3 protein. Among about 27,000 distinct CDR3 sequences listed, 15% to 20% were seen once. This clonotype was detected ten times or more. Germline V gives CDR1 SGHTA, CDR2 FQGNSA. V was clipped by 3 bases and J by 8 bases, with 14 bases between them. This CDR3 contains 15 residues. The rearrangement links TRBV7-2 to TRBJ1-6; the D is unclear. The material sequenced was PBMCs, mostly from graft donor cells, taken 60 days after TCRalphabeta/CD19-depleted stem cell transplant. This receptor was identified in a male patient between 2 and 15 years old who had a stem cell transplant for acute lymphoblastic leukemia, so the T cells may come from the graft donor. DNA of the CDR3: TGTGCCAGCAGCTTGGATAGCGTAGGGTATTCACCCCTCCACTTT. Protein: CASSLDSVGYSPLHF.